The clone carrying this TCR beta chain was counted once. Clones were sequenced by immunoSEQ multiplex PCR, and TCRdb holds only the in-frame ones, with some missing. This repertoire shows roughly 260,000 clones, approximately 86% found once; its top ten account for roughly 9.8%. The sample comes from a study of blood T cell repertoires in COVID-19. Per the germline V gene, CDR1 is SGHRS and CDR2 is YFSETQ. Trimming stripped 3 bases from V and 1 base from J, with 11 bases between. The CDR3 totals 14 residues. The V gene is TRBV5-1, the J gene TRBJ2-7; the D is unclear. Sequenced material: peripheral blood. This receptor was obtained from a man between 35 and 55 years old who had recovered from COVID-19. Here the CDR3 DNA reads TGCGCCAGCAGCTCGATGGCCTCTTCCTACGAGCAGTACTTC. Translating gives CASSSMASSYEQYF.